Below are 2 T cell receptor beta chains sequenced from a single sample in a study of T cell changes during pregnancy in multiple sclerosis. The data were produced by immunoSEQ multiplex PCR, yet TCRdb's version contains in-frame clones alone and is incomplete. This repertoire shows some 97,000 clones, around 92% found once; its top ten account for 1.9%. This specimen was peripheral blood, taken after pregnancy. The origin of the receptors is a female donor with multiple sclerosis, enrolled in a pregnancy study.

This clone showed up just once. CDR3 sequence (DNA): TGTGCCAGCAGTAGGGGGGAGGGGGAGACCCAGTACTTC. This codes for CASSRGEGETQYF. The rearrangement uses TRBV7-3 and TRBJ2-5; possible D gene TRBD2, 7 bases. The germline V and J ends were trimmed by 6 bases and 5 bases, with 13 bases remaining between them. Germline lookup yields CDR1 SGHTA and CDR2 FQGTGA. The CDR3 runs 13 residues.

The chain combines TRBV4-1 with TRBJ2-3, with a weak D call TRBD2 (6 bases). Trimming left V 1 base short and J 1 base short, with 9 bases between. This CDR3 is 15 amino acids long. Germline V lookup: CDR1 MGHRA, CDR2 YSYEKL. DNA of the CDR3: TGCGCCAGCAGCCAAGTATTAGCGGGCACAGATACGCAGTATTTT. It yields the protein CASSQVLAGTDTQYF.